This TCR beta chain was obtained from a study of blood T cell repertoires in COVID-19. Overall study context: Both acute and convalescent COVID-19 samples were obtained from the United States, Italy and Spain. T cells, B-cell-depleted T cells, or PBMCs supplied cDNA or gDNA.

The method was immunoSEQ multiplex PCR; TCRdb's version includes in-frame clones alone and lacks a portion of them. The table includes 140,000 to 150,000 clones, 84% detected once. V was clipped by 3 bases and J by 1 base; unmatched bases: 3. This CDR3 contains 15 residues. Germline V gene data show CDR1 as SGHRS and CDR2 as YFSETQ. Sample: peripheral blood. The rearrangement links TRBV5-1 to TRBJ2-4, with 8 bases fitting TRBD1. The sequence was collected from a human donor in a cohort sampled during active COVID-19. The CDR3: CASSSTGAAKNIQYF. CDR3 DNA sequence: TGCGCCAGCAGCTCGACAGGGGCGGCCAAAAACATTCAGTACTTC.